The TCR beta chain under discussion was sequenced for a study of blood T cell repertoires in COVID-19. Whole-study context: Acute and convalescent COVID-19 samples came from the United States, Italy and Spain. The analysed material was cDNA or gDNA that came from T cells, B-cell-depleted T cells, or PBMCs.

CDR1 MNHEY and CDR2 SMNVEV come from the germline V gene (reference sequence). V was clipped by 3 bases and J by 2 bases; unmatched bases: 4. The CDR3 sequence is 14 residues long. Original data processing: Amplification from reference gene primers served as the basis for estimated nucleated cell counts. Clones were sequenced by immunoSEQ multiplex PCR, and TCRdb holds only the in-frame ones, with some missing. Clonal size and the V and J genes are those of that table, whereas D and trimming came from the DNA. Here the sample spans around 260,000 clones, 84% being singletons. The sample was peripheral blood. J is TRBJ2-7 and V is TRBV27, with TRBD1 matching over 7 bases. This clonotype was sampled from a man between 60 and 70 years old with acute or convalescent COVID-19. CDR3 bases: TGTGCCAGCAGTTTCTCCGACAGGGCCTACGAGCAGTACTTC. Amino acids: CASSFSDRAYEQYF.